The sequence of this T cell receptor beta chain was determined in a study of blood T cell repertoires in COVID-19. Turning to the study itself: The United States, Italy and Spain were the sources of the acute and convalescent COVID-19 samples.

Allocation to cohorts depended on clinical history reported by the participants. All recovered Cohort 3 donors got two negative PCRs, got clearance, or saw symptom resolution. This clone was observed a handful of times. In the study's own analysis: Scientists estimated how many nucleated cells there were by amplifying reference gene primers. Using immunoSEQ multiplex PCR, the repertoire was profiled, and TCRdb retains in-frame clones only, with some absent. The D gene and trimming were derived from the DNA, and the V and J assignments and clone size from that table. The sample holds under 300,000 clones, around 81% seen once. Specimen: PBMCs or T cells enriched from blood (not recorded which). The receptor's source is a man in his forties or fifties who had recovered from COVID-19.

The CDR3 DNA is TGTGCCAGCAGTCTTACACACGGGGAGCTGTTTTTT. This codes for CASSLTHGELFF. The chain combines TRBV12-3 or TRBV12-4 with TRBJ2-2; D not resolved. This CDR3 contains 12 residues. V lost 5 bases and J 7 bases, leaving 8 bases between the germline ends.